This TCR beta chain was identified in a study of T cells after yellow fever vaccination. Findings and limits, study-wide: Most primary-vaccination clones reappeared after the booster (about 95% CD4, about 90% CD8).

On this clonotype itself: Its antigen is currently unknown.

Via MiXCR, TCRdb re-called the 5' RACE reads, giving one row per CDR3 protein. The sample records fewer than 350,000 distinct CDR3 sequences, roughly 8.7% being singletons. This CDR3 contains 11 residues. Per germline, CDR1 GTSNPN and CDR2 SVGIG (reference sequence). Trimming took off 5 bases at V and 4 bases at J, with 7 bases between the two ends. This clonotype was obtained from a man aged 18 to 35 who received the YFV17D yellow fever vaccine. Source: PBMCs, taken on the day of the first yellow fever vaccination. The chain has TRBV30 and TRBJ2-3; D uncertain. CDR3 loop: CAWALSDTQYF. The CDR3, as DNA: TGTGCCTGGGCCCTGTCAGATACGCAGTATTTT.